The clone carrying this T cell receptor (beta chain) was seen many times. The antigen is not known. Thyroid ultrasound, orbital computed tomography, clinical symptoms, and serum thyroxine and TRAb underpinned diagnoses. Amplification targeted TCR beta CDR3 regions from RNA transcripts. First-round RT-PCR targeting the TCR CDR3 was performed with the HTBI primer set. MiXCR was run by TCRdb on the multiplex PCR reads, yielding one entry per CDR3 protein. The sample includes hundreds of thousands of distinct CDR3 sequences, roughly 15% of them seen just once. The data belong to a study of T cells in Graves' hyperthyroidism and ophthalmopathy. On the study more broadly: Staff took peripheral blood when the initial diagnosis was made, before any treatment began. General study findings and limits: Ophthalmopathy was model-predicted a median about 6.7 months pre-onset.

Germline CDR1 is MDHEN and CDR2 is SYDVKM. V lost 6 bases to trimming and J lost 3 bases; unmatched junction nucleotides: 8. CDR3 length: 14 amino acids. J is TRBJ2-7 and V is TRBV28; 7 bases match TRBD1. The receptor was derived from a woman in her thirties or forties with Graves' ophthalmopathy. Material for sequencing was blood. The DNA for the CDR3 is TGTGCCAGCAGACCCCGGGACAGCGGCTACGAGCAGTACTTC. Amino acid sequence: CASRPRDSGYEQYF. Combining the CDR3 with reference TRBV28 and TRBJ2-7 gives the whole variable domain DVKVTQSSRYLVKRTGEKVFLECVQDMDHENMFWYRQDPGLGLRLIYFSYDVKMKEKGDIPEGYSVSREKKERFSLILESASTNQTSMYLCASRPRDSGYEQYFGPGTRLTVT.